This TCR beta chain was sequenced during a study of cytomegalovirus exposure and HLA in healthy donors. The study, taken as a whole, reports: Most of the TCR beta V segments (in an earlier analysis) were productive either about 87% or about 30% of the time.

As for this clone: Its antigen is unidentified.

PCR primers comprised 60 Vbeta and 13 Jbeta primers. Assay: immunoSEQ multiplex PCR; the TCRdb copy retains only in-frame clones and omits some. The sample lists under 200,000 clones, around 76% seen once, with more than 1.2% in the top ten. The V gene end was trimmed by 4 bases and the J gene end by 2 bases; junction bases not matched to a gene: 8. The CDR3 runs 16 residues. Per germline, CDR1 SGHDT and CDR2 YYEEEE. The chain employs TRBV5-6 and TRBJ2-2; 7 bases agree with TRBD2. The receptor comes from a man aged 55-75 years in good health and CMV-seronegative. The sample comprised PBMCs. CDR3 in DNA: TGTGCCAGCAGCACCCCCGGGGGGAGAAACACCGGGGAGCTGTTTTTT. Translated: CASSTPGGRNTGELFF.